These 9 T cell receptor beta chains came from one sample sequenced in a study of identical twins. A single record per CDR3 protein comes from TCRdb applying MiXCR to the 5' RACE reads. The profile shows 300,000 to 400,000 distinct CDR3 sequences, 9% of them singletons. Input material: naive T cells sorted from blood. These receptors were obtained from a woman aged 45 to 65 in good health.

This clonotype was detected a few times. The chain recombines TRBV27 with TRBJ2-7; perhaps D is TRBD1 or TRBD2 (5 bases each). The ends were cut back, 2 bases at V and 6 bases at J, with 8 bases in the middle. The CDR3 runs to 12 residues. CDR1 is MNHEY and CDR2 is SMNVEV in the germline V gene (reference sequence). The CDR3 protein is CASSLPGAEQYF. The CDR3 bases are TGTGCCAGCAGTTTACCCGGGGCCGAGCAGTACTTC.

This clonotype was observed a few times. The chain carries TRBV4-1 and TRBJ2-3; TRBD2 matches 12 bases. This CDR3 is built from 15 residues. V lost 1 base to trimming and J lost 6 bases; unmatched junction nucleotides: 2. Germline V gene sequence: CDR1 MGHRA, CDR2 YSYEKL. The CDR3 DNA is TGCGCCAGCAGCCAAGGGACTAGCGGGATTGATACGCAGTATTTT. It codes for CASSQGTSGIDTQYF.

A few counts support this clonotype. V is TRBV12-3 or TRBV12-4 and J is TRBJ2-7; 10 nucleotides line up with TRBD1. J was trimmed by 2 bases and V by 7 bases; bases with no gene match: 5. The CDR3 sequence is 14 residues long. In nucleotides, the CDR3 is TGTGCCAGCACCCCGGGACAGGGGCCCTACGAGCAGTACTTC. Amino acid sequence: CASTPGQGPYEQYF.

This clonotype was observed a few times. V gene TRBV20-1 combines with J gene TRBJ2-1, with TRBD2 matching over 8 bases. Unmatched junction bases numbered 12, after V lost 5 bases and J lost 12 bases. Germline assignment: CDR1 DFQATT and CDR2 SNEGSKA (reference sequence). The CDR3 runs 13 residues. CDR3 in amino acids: CSAQSPKAGGQFF. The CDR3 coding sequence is TGCAGTGCTCAGTCCCCTAAGGCGGGAGGGCAGTTCTTC.

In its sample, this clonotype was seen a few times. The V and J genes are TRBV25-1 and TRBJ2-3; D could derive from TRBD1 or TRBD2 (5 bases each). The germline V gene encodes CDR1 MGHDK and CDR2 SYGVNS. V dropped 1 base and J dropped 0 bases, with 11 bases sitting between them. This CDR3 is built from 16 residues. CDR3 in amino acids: CASSEFGDPSTDTQYF. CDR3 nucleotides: TGTGCCAGCAGTGAATTTGGGGACCCTAGCACAGATACGCAGTATTTT.

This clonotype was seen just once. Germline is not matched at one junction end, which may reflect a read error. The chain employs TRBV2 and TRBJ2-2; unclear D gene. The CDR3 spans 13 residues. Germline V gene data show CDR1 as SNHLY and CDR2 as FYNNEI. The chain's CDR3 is CASREDLSGELFF. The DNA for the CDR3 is TGTGCCAGCAGGGAAGACCTATCCGGGGAGCTGTTTTTT.

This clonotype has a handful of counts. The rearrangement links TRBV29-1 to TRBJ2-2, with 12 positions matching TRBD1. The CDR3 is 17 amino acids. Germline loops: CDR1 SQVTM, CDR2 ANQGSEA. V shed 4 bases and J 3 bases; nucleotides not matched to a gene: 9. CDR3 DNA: TGCAGCGTTGTCCCAGGGACAGGGGGCTTGTACACCGGGGAGCTGTTTTTT. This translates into CSVVPGTGGLYTGELFF.

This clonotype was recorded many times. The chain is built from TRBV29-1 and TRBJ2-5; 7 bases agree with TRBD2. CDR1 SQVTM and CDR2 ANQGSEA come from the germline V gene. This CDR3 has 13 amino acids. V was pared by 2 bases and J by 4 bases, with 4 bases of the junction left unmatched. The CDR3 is CSVEPTSRETQYF. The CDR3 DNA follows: TGCAGCGTTGAACCGACTAGCAGAGAGACCCAGTACTTC.

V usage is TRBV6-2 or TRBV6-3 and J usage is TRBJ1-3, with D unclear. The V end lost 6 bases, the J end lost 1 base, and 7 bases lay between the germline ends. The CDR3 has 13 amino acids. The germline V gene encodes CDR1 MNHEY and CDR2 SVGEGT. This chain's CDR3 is CASSLTSGNTIYF. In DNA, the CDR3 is TGTGCCAGCAGCCTGACGTCTGGAAACACCATATATTTT.